Sequencing of this TCR beta chain was carried out in a study of CD8+ T cells in alopecia areata. Extraction of RNA preceded its reverse transcription into cDNA, which served as the sequencing template. Generated by immunoSEQ multiplex PCR, the TCRdb table keeps only in-frame clones and is missing some. The sample yields 140,000 to 150,000 clones, roughly 50% seen once. Study conclusions and caveats: Sharing of TCR sequences between patients (possibly for HLA-related reasons) was less clear than in mice.

There are a few counts of this clone. What it binds is not known. Alopecia areata patients gave lesional scalp punch biopsies and peripheral blood samples. CD4+ and CD8+ T cells were sorted from PBMCs. CDR1 and CDR2 (germline): KGHSH, LQKENI. The CDR3 spans 16 residues. V was cut by 4 bases and J by 1 base, with 16 bases left in between. Material: CD4+ T cells sorted from blood. This TCR was sampled from a human donor with alopecia areata. The V gene is TRBV18, the J gene TRBJ2-5, with TRBD1 as a possible D gene (6 bases). The CDR3 is CASSQPLRDIQETQYF. CDR3 DNA sequence: TGTGCCAGCTCACAACCACTCAGGGACATCCAAGAGACCCAGTACTTC.